Below, 28 T cell receptor beta chains from the same sample are listed, as sequenced in a study of shared T cell receptors in the human thymus. The method was immunoSEQ multiplex PCR; TCRdb's version includes in-frame clones alone and lacks a portion of them. The repertoire holds under 450,000 clones, more than 85% seen once, with about 0.02% in the top ten. What was sequenced was thymocytes. Receptors originate from a human donor.

This chain connects TRBV27 to TRBJ2-5; 11 bases are shared with TRBD1. The CDR3 extends over 14 amino acids. CDR1 and CDR2 from the germline V gene are MNHEY and SMNVEV (reference sequence). The V gene end was trimmed by 5 bases and the J gene end by 4 bases; junction bases not matched to a gene: 3. For the CDR3, the DNA is TGTGCCAGCAGTCGGACAGGGGGCCGAGAGACCCAGTACTTC. It is translated as CASSRTGGRETQYF.

The V gene is TRBV9, the J gene TRBJ2-2, with D possibly matching TRBD2 (5 bases). Germline assignment: CDR1 SGDLS and CDR2 YYNGEE. The V and J ends lost 4 bases and 4 bases respectively, with 17 bases between them. The CDR3 totals 16 residues. In DNA form, the CDR3 reads TGTGCCAGCAGCTTAAACCCACACCGGGGCACCGGGGAGCTGTTTTTT. The encoded protein is CASSLNPHRGTGELFF.

This chain uses TRBV28 with TRBJ1-3; 11 positions agree with TRBD1. V was clipped by 6 bases and J by 0 bases; unmatched bases: 10. This CDR3 is 18 amino acids long. CDR1 is MDHEN and CDR2 is SYDVKM in the germline V gene. The CDR3 region is CASSPLGTGGDSGNTIYF. For the CDR3, the DNA is TGTGCCAGCAGCCCCCTGGGGACAGGGGGTGACTCTGGAAACACCATATATTTT.

To note about this clone: This CDR3 is also generated by other DNA sequences in the sample. V gene TRBV29-1 combines with J gene TRBJ2-5; D is possibly TRBD2 (6 bases). V was cut by 7 bases and J by 8 bases, with 17 bases left in between. CDR1 SQVTM and CDR2 ANQGSEA come from the germline V gene. The CDR3 loop spans 12 amino acids. The CDR3 DNA reads as TGCAGCGATTCGGGGTGGGGGGAAACCCAGTACTTC. Its translation: CSDSGWGETQYF.

This rearrangement joins TRBV5-6 to TRBJ2-1; perhaps D is TRBD1 or TRBD2 (5 bases each). V was trimmed by 5 bases and J by 0 bases, leaving 21 bases between them. CDR1 is SGHDT and CDR2 is YYEEEE in the germline V gene. This CDR3 is built from 18 residues. CDR3 in amino acids: CASRRGRDGTSSYNEQFF. The CDR3 nucleotides read TGTGCCAGCAGGCGAGGACGGGACGGGACGAGCTCCTACAATGAGCAGTTCTTC.

Worth noting for this clone: Other DNA sequences in this specimen translate into the identical CDR3. This rearrangement joins TRBV28 to TRBJ1-5, with 11 nucleotides matching TRBD1. V lost 3 bases and J lost 7; bases outside the gene matches: 8. Germline assignment: CDR1 MDHEN and CDR2 SYDVKM. CDR3 size: 16 residues. The CDR3 sequence is CASSFLDRGLGQPQHF. The CDR3 nucleotides read TGTGCCAGCAGTTTCTTGGACAGGGGGCTTGGCCAGCCCCAGCATTTT.

This chain links TRBV28 with TRBJ2-1; a possible D gene is TRBD2 (5 bases). This CDR3 has 13 residues. From germline, CDR1 is MDHEN and CDR2 SYDVKM. Trimming pared 6 bases from V and 9 bases from J, leaving 15 bases between. As DNA, the CDR3 is TGTGCCAGCAGGTTAGGAGGCGGGCTTGAGCAGTTCTTC. Translation: CASRLGGGLEQFF.

J is TRBJ1-2 and V is TRBV27, with D possibly being TRBD1 (6 bases). CDR1 is MNHEY, CDR2 SMNVEV, per germline (reference sequence). The CDR3 length is 14 residues. V lost 6 bases to trimming and J lost 8 bases, with 19 bases between them. CDR3 amino acids: CASRPVGGQWGYTF. The CDR3 region has the DNA TGTGCCAGCAGGCCTGTGGGGGGGCAGTGGGGCTACACCTTC.

The chain uses TRBV11-3 and TRBJ2-2; D remains ambiguous. The germline gives CDR1 SGHNT, CDR2 YENEEA. The CDR3 is 17 amino acids. V lost 2 bases to trimming and J lost 5 bases, with 18 bases between them. The CDR3 DNA is TGTGCCAGCAGCTTAAAGTTTGAGGACCTCAGGACCGGGGAGCTGTTTTTT. It specifies CASSLKFEDLRTGELFF.

The chain joins TRBV5-1 to TRBJ2-5, with 9 bases that match TRBD2. This CDR3 spans 15 amino acids. CDR1 and CDR2 (germline): SGHRS, YFSETQ. The junction had 7 bases not matched to a gene; V was cut back by 2 bases and J by 5 bases. The CDR3 sequence: CASSFRREGRETQYF. Written as DNA, the CDR3 is TGCGCCAGCAGCTTTAGGCGGGAGGGGAGGGAGACCCAGTACTTC.

CDR3 nucleotides: TGTGCCAGCAGACGTCCGGGACAACCGGGCTTCTTC. Translating gives CASRRPGQPGFF. The V call is TRBV7-2, the J call TRBJ2-1, with D possibly being TRBD1 (6 bases). Trimming took 6 bases from V and 16 from J, leaving 19 bases between them. Germline values: CDR1 SGHTA, CDR2 FQGNSA. The CDR3 extends over 12 amino acids.

This chain's CDR3 is CASSSTGTRYNEQFF. Written as DNA, the CDR3 is TGTGCCAGCAGTTCCACAGGTACGCGATACAATGAGCAGTTCTTC. The J gene is TRBJ2-1, the V gene TRBV2; possibly TRBD1 for D (5 bases). The V end was cut by 5 bases, the J end by 4 bases, with 15 bases between. The CDR3 loop spans 15 amino acids. Germline V gene sequence: CDR1 SNHLY, CDR2 FYNNEI.

V gene TRBV7-8 combines with J gene TRBJ1-5; 7 positions agree with TRBD1. The CDR3 sequence is 17 residues long. V dropped 5 bases and J dropped 6; count of bases not matched to a gene: 16. CDR1 SGHVS and CDR2 FQNEAQ come from the germline V gene. The CDR3 sequence is CASSPTRQGDWFQPQHF. In DNA, the CDR3 is TGTGCCAGCAGCCCCACGCGGCAGGGGGATTGGTTTCAGCCCCAGCATTTT.

The chain links TRBV4-3 to TRBJ1-1; D remains ambiguous. The length of the CDR3 is 15 residues. V was pared by 0 bases and J by 3 bases, with 11 bases between. Germline V gene lookup returns CDR1 LGHNA and CDR2 YSLEER. CDR3 loop: CASSQDRSGDTEAFF. The CDR3 DNA is TGCGCCAGCAGCCAAGATCGGTCCGGAGACACTGAAGCTTTCTTT.

Comments on this clone: Other DNA variants within this sample encode the same CDR3. This chain uses TRBV28 with TRBJ1-2; D gene uncertain. The V gene lost 1 base and the J gene lost 2 bases, with 8 bases spanning the gap. There are 14 residues in the CDR3. Germline CDR1 MDHEN, CDR2 SYDVKM. The CDR3 DNA reads TGTGCCAGCAGTTTATACCCGGGGAACTATGGCTACACCTTC. Encoded protein: CASSLYPGNYGYTF.

The genes are TRBV28 and TRBJ2-3, with TRBD1 matching 10 bases. Looked up from germline, CDR1 is MDHEN and CDR2 is SYDVKM. V shed 4 bases, J shed 4 bases, and the junction held 8 bases outside the gene matches. This CDR3 is built from 16 residues. Here the CDR3 DNA reads TGTGCCAGCAGTTCGGGACAGGGGAGGCGCGCAGATACGCAGTATTTT. Translating it yields CASSSGQGRRADTQYF.

The chain uses TRBV27 and TRBJ2-7; D unclear. V was clipped by 6 bases and J by 3 bases, with 18 bases between them. The CDR3 consists of 15 residues. From germline, CDR1 is MNHEY and CDR2 SMNVEV (reference sequence). The CDR3 DNA reads as TGTGCCAGCAGCTCCGCCCCACGGATCCTCTACGAGCAGTACTTC. As protein: CASSSAPRILYEQYF.

V usage is TRBV27 and J usage is TRBJ2-7, with TRBD1 matching over 9 bases. The CDR3 extends over 16 amino acids. Germline-derived CDR1 and CDR2 are MNHEY and SMNVEV (reference sequence). With V trimmed by 6 bases and J by 4 bases, 13 bases remained unmatched. The CDR3 is CASRGEQGAKDYEQYF. Here the CDR3 DNA reads TGTGCCAGCAGAGGGGAACAGGGGGCTAAGGATTACGAGCAGTACTTC.

In DNA, the CDR3 is TGCGCCAGCAGCGGGGGAGAGGACAGGGCCCGCAATCAGCCCCAGCATTTT. Translation gives CASSGGEDRARNQPQHF. The chain combines TRBV5-1 with TRBJ1-5; 8 nucleotides agree with TRBD1. CDR1 and CDR2 from the germline V gene are SGHRS and YFSETQ. The CDR3 has 17 residues. V was pared by 4 bases and J by 2 bases, with 11 bases of the junction left unmatched.

The CDR3 DNA reads as TGTGCCAGCAGCTCCGTCCTAGCTCCCCTCTCCTACGAGCAGTACTTC. Protein: CASSSVLAPLSYEQYF. The chain uses TRBV11-2 and TRBJ2-7; maybe TRBD2 (5 bases). Germline CDR1 and CDR2: SGHAT and FQNNGV. The CDR3 spans 16 residues. Trimming cost V 4 bases and J 0 bases, with 16 bases left between them.

The chain couples TRBV15 to TRBJ1-1; the D gene is possibly TRBD1 (6 bases). V lost 1 base to trimming and J lost 0 bases, with 15 bases between them. This CDR3 has 17 residues. The germline CDR1 and CDR2 sequences are LNHNV and YYDKDF (reference sequence). The CDR3 protein is CATSRGGNTGMNTEAFF. In nucleotides, the CDR3 is TGTGCCACCAGCAGAGGGGGGAACACAGGGATGAACACTGAAGCTTTCTTT.

This rearrangement joins TRBV5-6 to TRBJ1-5; D unresolved. CDR3 length: 13 residues. Trimming stripped 4 bases from V and 5 bases from J, with 10 bases between. CDR1 is SGHDT, CDR2 YYEEEE, per germline. CDR3 sequence reads: CASSRGPHQPQHF. DNA for the CDR3: TGTGCCAGCAGCCGAGGCCCGCATCAGCCCCAGCATTTT.

V is TRBV6-4 and J is TRBJ2-3, with D tentatively TRBD2 (6 bases). CDR1 MRHNA and CDR2 SNTAGT come from the germline V gene. This CDR3 is 14 amino acids long. V lost 6 bases to trimming and J lost 1 base, with 11 bases between them. CDR3 bases: TGTGCCAGCAGGATGGGGGGTGGCACAGATACGCAGTATTTT. This gives the protein CASRMGGGTDTQYF.

The chain joins TRBV27 to TRBJ2-5; 8 nucleotides align to TRBD1. The ends lost 3 bases at V and 2 bases at J; junction bases unmatched: 8. The CDR3 contains 16 residues. Germline V gene lookup returns CDR1 MNHEY and CDR2 SMNVEV (reference sequence). CDR3 in amino acids: CASSFRQGPKQETQYF. The CDR3 DNA is TGTGCCAGCAGTTTCAGACAGGGGCCCAAACAAGAGACCCAGTACTTC.

As to this clone: Different DNA sequences within this sample yield the same CDR3. This chain connects TRBV27 to TRBJ2-1; D remains ambiguous. Germline assignment: CDR1 MNHEY and CDR2 SMNVEV (reference sequence). V lost 6 bases and J lost 7, with 4 bases in between. The CDR3 has 10 amino acids. CDR3 DNA sequence: TGTGCCAGCAGGGGGAATGAGCAGTTCTTC. Amino acids: CASRGNEQFF.

The chain uses TRBV5-6 and TRBJ1-4; no reliable D call. This CDR3 has 15 amino acids. Germline loops: CDR1 SGHDT, CDR2 YYEEEE. V lost 1 base, J lost 8 bases, and 15 bases lay in between. The CDR3 region has the DNA TGTGCCAGCAGCTTGAGTGTAGGGTTGCGAGAAAAACTGTTTTTT. Its protein product is CASSLSVGLREKLFF.

The chain recombines TRBV15 with TRBJ2-4; 10 bases align to TRBD2. V dropped 2 bases and J dropped 0; count of bases not matched to a gene: 16. This CDR3 region has 21 residues. Germline lookup yields CDR1 LNHNV and CDR2 YYDKDF (reference sequence). The DNA of the CDR3 is TGTGCCACCAGCAGACTCCCCCTACTAGCGGGAACACTTCTAGCCAAAAACATTCAGTACTTC. Translating it yields CATSRLPLLAGTLLAKNIQYF.

J is TRBJ2-5 and V is TRBV7-6; perhaps TRBD1 as D (6 bases). This CDR3 has 16 residues. The germline V and J ends were trimmed by 1 base and 2 bases, with 14 bases remaining between them. CDR1 is SGHVS, CDR2 FNYEAQ, per germline. The CDR3 bases are TGTGCCAGCAGCTTAGTAAAGGACAGAGCTCAAGAGACCCAGTACTTC. It yields the protein CASSLVKDRAQETQYF.